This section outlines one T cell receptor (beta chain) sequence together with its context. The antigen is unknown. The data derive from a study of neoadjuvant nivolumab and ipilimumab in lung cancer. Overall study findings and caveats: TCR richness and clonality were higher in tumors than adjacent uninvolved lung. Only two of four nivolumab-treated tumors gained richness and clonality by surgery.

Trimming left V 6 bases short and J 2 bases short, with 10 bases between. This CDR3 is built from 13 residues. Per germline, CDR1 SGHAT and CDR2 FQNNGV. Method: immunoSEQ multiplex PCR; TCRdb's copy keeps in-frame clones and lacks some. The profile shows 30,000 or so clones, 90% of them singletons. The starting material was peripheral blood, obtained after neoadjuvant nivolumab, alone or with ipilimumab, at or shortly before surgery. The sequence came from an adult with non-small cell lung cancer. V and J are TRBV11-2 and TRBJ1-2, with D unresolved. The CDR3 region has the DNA TGTGCCAGCAGTTCGACGGGCAACTATGGCTACACCTTC. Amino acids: CASSSTGNYGYTF.